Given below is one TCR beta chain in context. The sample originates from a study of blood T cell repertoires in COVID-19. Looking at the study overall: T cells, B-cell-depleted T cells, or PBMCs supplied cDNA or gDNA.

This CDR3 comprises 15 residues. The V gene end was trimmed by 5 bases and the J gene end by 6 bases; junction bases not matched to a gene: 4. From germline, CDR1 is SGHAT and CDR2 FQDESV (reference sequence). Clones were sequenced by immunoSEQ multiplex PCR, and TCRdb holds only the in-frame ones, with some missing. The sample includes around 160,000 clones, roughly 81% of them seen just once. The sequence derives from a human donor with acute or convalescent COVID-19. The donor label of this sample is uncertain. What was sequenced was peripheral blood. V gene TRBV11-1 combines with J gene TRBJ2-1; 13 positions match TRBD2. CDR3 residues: CASSHTSGGVNEQFF. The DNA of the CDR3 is TGTGCCAGCAGCCACACTAGCGGGGGGGTCAATGAGCAGTTCTTC.